The 28 T cell receptor beta chains reported below all come from one sample, sequenced in a study of shared clonotypes between healthy human individuals. Data came from immunoSEQ multiplex PCR; TCRdb stores just in-frame clones and leaves some out. The sample holds over a million clones, about 96% seen once. The specimen sequenced was naive CD4+ T cells sorted from blood. Subset: CD45RA+ positively selected. The receptors were gathered from a man aged 30 to 39 in good health.

The chain uses TRBV14 and TRBJ2-1; the D is unclear. Between the trimmed V and J ends, which lost 6 bases and 9 bases, there was a span of 9 bases. This CDR3 is built from 11 residues. In germline, CDR1 is SGHDN, CDR2 FVKESK. This CDR3 reads CASSPGIEQFF. The CDR3 region has the DNA TGTGCCAGCAGTCCAGGTATTGAGCAGTTCTTC.

The J gene is TRBJ1-1, the V gene TRBV6-6; D not resolved. Between the trimmed V and J ends, which lost 9 bases and 6 bases, there was a span of 17 bases. Germline CDR1 and CDR2: MNHNY and SVGAGI (reference sequence). This CDR3 comprises 13 residues. The CDR3: CASNRDMGSEAFF. Written as DNA, the CDR3 is TGTGCCAGTAATCGGGATATGGGATCTGAAGCTTTCTTT.

This chain connects TRBV14 to TRBJ1-3; possibly TRBD1 for D (5 bases). Trimming removed 3 bases from V and 0 bases from J, with 18 bases in between. This CDR3 spans 18 amino acids. From germline, CDR1 is SGHDN and CDR2 FVKESK. DNA of the CDR3: TGTGCCAGCAGCCATTTTCGGGGGACCCTGGGCTCTGGAAACACCATATATTTT. As protein: CASSHFRGTLGSGNTIYF. Supplemented by reference TRBV14 and TRBJ1-3, the full variable domain reads EAGVTQFPSHSVIEKGQTVTLRCDPISGHDNLYWYRRVMGKEIKFLLHFVKESKQDESGMPNNRFLAERTGGTYSTLKVQPAELEDSGVYFCASSHFRGTLGSGNTIYFGEGSWLTVV.

The V gene is TRBV5-1, the J gene TRBJ2-3, with D tentatively TRBD1 (5 bases). Germline V gene lookup returns CDR1 SGHRS and CDR2 YFSETQ. Between the trimmed V and J ends, which lost 2 bases and 2 bases, there was a span of 9 bases. The CDR3 is made up of 14 amino acids. The CDR3 sequence: CASSLSDITDTQYF. The CDR3 bases are TGCGCCAGCAGCTTATCGGACATCACAGATACGCAGTATTTT.

The V call is TRBV5-1, the J call TRBJ1-2; 11 bases agree with TRBD1. The V gene's germline CDR1 is SGHRS and CDR2 YFSETQ. V shed 3 bases, J shed 7 bases, and the junction held 11 bases outside the gene matches. This CDR3 region has 16 residues. CDR3 sequence reads: CASSSETGQGAVGYTF. The CDR3 DNA sequence: TGCGCCAGCAGCTCCGAGACCGGACAGGGGGCGGTTGGCTACACCTTC.

The rearrangement joins TRBV10-3 to TRBJ1-2, with D perhaps TRBD1 (5 bases). Trimming left V 6 bases short and J 8 bases short, with 16 bases between. There are 13 residues in the CDR3. Germline V gives CDR1 ENHRY, CDR2 SYGVKD. CDR3: CAISRDSLGGYTF. The CDR3 DNA follows: TGTGCCATCAGCCGCGACAGCCTCGGAGGCTACACCTTC.

J is TRBJ2-7 and V is TRBV18; D call uncertain. This CDR3 is 14 amino acids long. Germline CDR1 and CDR2: KGHSH and LQKENI. Trimming removed 4 bases at V and 0 bases at J, with 10 bases between. CDR3 sequence reads: CASSQLPSSYEQYF. The CDR3 DNA reads TGTGCCAGCTCACAGCTCCCATCCTCCTACGAGCAGTACTTC. The full variable domain, completed using reference TRBV18 and TRBJ2-7, is NAGVMQNPRHLVRRRGQEARLRCSPMKGHSHVYWYRQLPEEGLKFMVYLQKENIIDESGMPKERFSAEFPKEGPSILRIQQVVRGDSAAYFCASSQLPSSYEQYFGPGTRLTVT.

The chain couples TRBV28 to TRBJ2-3, with 9 bases aligning to TRBD1. Unmatched junction bases numbered 7, after V lost 5 bases and J lost 4 bases. CDR3 length: 15 residues. Germline-derived CDR1 and CDR2 are MDHEN and SYDVKM. CDR3 in amino acids: CASSLTGGHADTQYF. For the CDR3, the DNA is TGTGCCAGCAGTCTGACAGGGGGACATGCAGATACGCAGTATTTT. Looking up the rest from reference TRBV28 and TRBJ2-3 gives the full variable domain: DVKVTQSSRYLVKRTGEKVFLECVQDMDHENMFWYRQDPGLGLRLIYFSYDVKMKEKGDIPEGYSVSREKKERFSLILESASTNQTSMYLCASSLTGGHADTQYFGPGTRLTVL.

The genes are TRBV25-1 and TRBJ1-1; D perhaps matches TRBD1 (5 bases). The CDR3 has 14 residues. CDR1 is MGHDK and CDR2 is SYGVNS in the germline V gene. Trimming took off 7 bases at V and 4 bases at J, with 16 bases between the two ends. Written as DNA, the CDR3 is TGTGCCAGCAACAAGGGGCCGAGGTTCACTGAAGCTTTCTTT. Protein: CASNKGPRFTEAFF.

A note on this clone: Other DNA sequences in this specimen translate into the identical CDR3. J is TRBJ2-2 and V is TRBV18; D is unclear. CDR1 and CDR2 (germline): KGHSH, LQKENI. The CDR3 runs 13 residues. The V end lost 4 bases, the J end lost 0 bases, and 3 bases lay between the germline ends. CDR3 nucleotides: TGTGCCAGCTCACTGGCGAACACCGGGGAGCTGTTTTTT. This sequence encodes CASSLANTGELFF.

The V gene is TRBV11-2, the J gene TRBJ2-1, with D hard to call. Germline V gives CDR1 SGHAT, CDR2 FQNNGV. This CDR3 contains 14 residues. V lost 1 base and J lost 1, with 5 bases in between. CDR3 in amino acids: CASSLGLSYNEQFF. CDR3 sequence (DNA): TGTGCCAGCAGCTTAGGATTGTCCTACAATGAGCAGTTCTTC.

The chain uses TRBV7-3 and TRBJ2-1; 7 nucleotides line up with TRBD2. CDR3 length: 16 amino acids. The V gene's germline CDR1 is SGHTA and CDR2 FQGTGA. V lost 5 bases to trimming and J lost 1 base; unmatched junction nucleotides: 8. CDR3 nucleotides: TGTGCCAGCAGCGTCCAGGGCGGGAGTTCCTACAATGAGCAGTTCTTC. The encoded protein is CASSVQGGSSYNEQFF.

The CDR3, as DNA: TGTGCCAGCAGCATCCCCTGGAAGGGGTTGGACAGGGAATACGGGGAGCTGTTTTTT. This gives the protein CASSIPWKGLDREYGELFF. The V and J genes are TRBV21-1 and TRBJ2-2; whether TRBD1, the table's D call, matches the DNA was not checked. TRBV21-1 is described as a pseudogene. The CDR3 extends over 19 amino acids.

A word on this clone: Other DNA sequences of this sample code for an identical CDR3. This sequence joins TRBV5-1 and TRBJ2-1, with 7 positions matching TRBD1. V lost 2 bases to trimming and J lost 7 bases; unmatched junction nucleotides: 3. Germline-derived CDR1 and CDR2 are SGHRS and YFSETQ. CDR3 length: 13 amino acids. The CDR3 DNA follows: TGCGCCAGCAGCTTCTCAGGGGGAAATGAGCAGTTCTTC. It yields the protein CASSFSGGNEQFF. Full variable domain (missing parts from reference TRBV5-1 and TRBJ2-1): KAGVTQTPRYLIKTRGQQVTLSCSPISGHRSVSWYQQTPGQGLQFLFEYFSETQRNKGNFPGRFSGRQFSNSRSEMNVSTLELGDSALYLCASSFSGGNEQFFGPGTRLTVL.

This chain uses TRBV10-2 with TRBJ2-7; D gene unclear. V lost 1 base, J lost 2 bases, and 12 bases lay in between. The CDR3 is 15 residues long. Germline CDR1 WSHSY, CDR2 SAAADI. CDR3 sequence (DNA): TGCGCCAGCAGTGAGTTTCCCAACGCACCCTACGAGCAGTACTTC. Protein sequence: CASSEFPNAPYEQYF.

This clone was picked up one time. The CDR3 sequence: CASSLNQGLNTGELFF. CDR3 in DNA: TGTGCCAGCAGCTTAAACCAGGGGCTGAACACCGGGGAGCTGTTTTTT. V and J are TRBV7-3 and TRBJ2-2; D may be TRBD1 (6 bases). V was shortened by 1 base and J by 1 base, with 10 bases between the two germline ends. Per the germline V gene, CDR1 is SGHTA and CDR2 is FQGTGA. The CDR3 totals 16 residues.

This clone was observed a single time. V gene TRBV27 combines with J gene TRBJ2-7; D tentatively fits TRBD1 or TRBD2 (5 bases each). V was trimmed by 5 bases and J by 6 bases, leaving 17 bases between them. Germline loops: CDR1 MNHEY, CDR2 SMNVEV (reference sequence). The CDR3 contains 14 residues. The CDR3 region has the DNA TGTGCCAGCAGTCCGCCGGGTCCCGGGGCCGAGCAGTACTTC. It codes for CASSPPGPGAEQYF.

V is TRBV10-2 and J is TRBJ1-5; D not resolved. V was cut by 5 bases and J by 0 bases, with 8 bases left in between. This CDR3 spans 14 amino acids. CDR1 and CDR2 (germline): WSHSY, SAAADI. As DNA, the CDR3 is TGCGCCAGCAGTAGGGCTGATAGCAATCAGCCCCAGCATTTT. It translates to CASSRADSNQPQHF.

J is TRBJ2-4 and V is TRBV5-1; 8 nucleotides align to TRBD2. CDR1 and CDR2 from the germline V gene are SGHRS and YFSETQ. V lost 6 bases, J lost 9 bases, and 8 bases stayed unmatched. This CDR3 has 13 amino acids. CDR3 amino acids: CASTHGGGGIQYF. CDR3 DNA sequence: TGCGCCAGCACCCACGGGGGGGGCGGCATTCAGTACTTC.

The CDR3 loop is CASSLETQSNEQFF. CDR3 DNA sequence: TGTGCCAGCAGCTTAGAAACTCAGTCGAATGAGCAGTTCTTC. The rearrangement joins TRBV7-9 to TRBJ2-1; D remains ambiguous. Trimming pared 1 base from V and 7 bases from J, leaving 11 bases between. This CDR3 spans 14 amino acids. Germline CDR1 and CDR2: SEHNR and FQNEAQ (reference sequence).

This clone has a single count. The chain joins TRBV27 to TRBJ2-7; TRBD2 agrees at 12 bases. Germline V gives CDR1 MNHEY, CDR2 SMNVEV (reference sequence). The CDR3 extends over 15 amino acids. Unmatched junction bases numbered 7, after V lost 5 bases and J lost 5 bases. The CDR3 reads CASSPRLAGANEQYF. The CDR3 nucleotides are TGTGCCAGCAGTCCAAGACTAGCGGGAGCGAACGAGCAGTACTTC.

Regarding this clone: Other DNA sequences within the sample encode an identical CDR3. This chain links TRBV14 with TRBJ2-1, with D maybe TRBD2 (5 bases). V lost 1 base and J lost 7, with 8 bases in between. Germline assignment: CDR1 SGHDN and CDR2 FVKESK. The CDR3 is made up of 13 amino acids. This CDR3 is CASSQVRGNEQFF. CDR3 in DNA: TGTGCCAGCAGCCAAGTAAGAGGGAATGAGCAGTTCTTC.

This clone appeared once. This sample also contains other DNA sequences that code for the same CDR3. The V call is TRBV18, the J call TRBJ1-4; D call uncertain. Looked up from germline, CDR1 is KGHSH and CDR2 is LQKENI. Trimming stripped 0 bases from V and 1 base from J, with 6 bases between. The CDR3 covers 15 residues. In nucleotides, the CDR3 is TGTGCCAGCTCACCACCGTCCGGAACTAATGAAAAACTGTTTTTT. Translated: CASSPPSGTNEKLFF. The variable domain in full, completed from reference TRBV18 and TRBJ1-4, reads NAGVMQNPRHLVRRRGQEARLRCSPMKGHSHVYWYRQLPEEGLKFMVYLQKENIIDESGMPKERFSAEFPKEGPSILRIQQVVRGDSAAYFCASSPPSGTNEKLFFGSGTQLSVL.

The chain uses TRBV29-1 and TRBJ2-2; the D gene is possibly TRBD2 (5 bases). Between the trimmed V and J ends, which lost 7 bases and 4 bases, there was a span of 19 bases. The CDR3 totals 15 residues. Germline V gene data show CDR1 as SQVTM and CDR2 as ANQGSEA. CDR3 residues: CSARGKDAPTGELFF. In DNA, the CDR3 is TGCAGCGCCCGAGGGAAGGACGCCCCCACCGGGGAGCTGTTTTTT.

V usage is TRBV9 and J usage is TRBJ2-2; no clear D. Per the germline V gene, CDR1 is SGDLS and CDR2 is YYNGEE. V lost 3 bases, J lost 7 bases, and 7 bases lay in between. The CDR3 contains 12 residues. CDR3 region: CASSGEVGELFF. CDR3 DNA: TGTGCCAGCAGCGGAGAGGTCGGGGAGCTGTTTTTT. Full variable domain (remainder filled in from reference TRBV9 and TRBJ2-2): DSGVTQTPKHLITATGQRVTLRCSPRSGDLSVYWYQQSLDQGLQFLIQYYNGEERAKGNILERFSAQQFPDLHSELNLSSLELGDSALYFCASSGEVGELFFGEGSRLTVL.

This clone was recorded only once. The CDR3 sequence is CATSRSIGTGTYNEQFF. Here the CDR3 DNA reads TGTGCCACCAGCAGATCGATAGGGACGGGAACCTACAATGAGCAGTTCTTC. This chain connects TRBV15 to TRBJ2-1; D is perhaps TRBD1 or TRBD2 (5 bases each). There are 17 residues in the CDR3. From germline, CDR1 is LNHNV and CDR2 YYDKDF (reference sequence). Trimming cost V 2 bases and J 2 bases, with 16 bases left between them.

On this clone: Other DNA sequences in this specimen translate into the identical CDR3. The genes are TRBV7-9 and TRBJ1-4; TRBD1 aligns across 8 bases. With 5 bases clipped from V and 0 bases from J, the junction kept 5 bases outside the gene matches. The CDR3 contains 16 residues. From germline, CDR1 is SEHNR and CDR2 FQNEAQ (reference sequence). The CDR3 bases are TGTGCCAGCAGCCCGGGACAGGCCACAACTAATGAAAAACTGTTTTTT. Protein sequence: CASSPGQATTNEKLFF.

V and J are TRBV10-3 and TRBJ2-2, with 12 positions matching TRBD2. The CDR3 is made up of 16 amino acids. CDR1 ENHRY and CDR2 SYGVKD come from the germline V gene. After removal of 2 bases from V and 10 bases from J, the junction contained 8 bases not matched to a gene. CDR3 DNA sequence: TGTGCCATCAGTGAGGCACTAGCGGGAGGTAGAGTGGAGCTGTTTTTT. This translates into CAISEALAGGRVELFF.